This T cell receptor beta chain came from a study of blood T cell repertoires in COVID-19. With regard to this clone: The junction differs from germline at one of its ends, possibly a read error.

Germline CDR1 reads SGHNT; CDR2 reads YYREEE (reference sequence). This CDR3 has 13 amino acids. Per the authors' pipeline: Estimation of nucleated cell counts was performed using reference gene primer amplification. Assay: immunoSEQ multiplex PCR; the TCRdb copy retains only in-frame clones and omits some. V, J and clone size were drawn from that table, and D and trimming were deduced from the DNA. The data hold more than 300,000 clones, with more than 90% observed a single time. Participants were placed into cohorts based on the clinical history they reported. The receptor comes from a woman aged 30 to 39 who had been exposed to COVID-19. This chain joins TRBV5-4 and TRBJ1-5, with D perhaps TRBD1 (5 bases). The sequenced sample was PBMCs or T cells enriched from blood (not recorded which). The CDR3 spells CASSLEPQASQNF. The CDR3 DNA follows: TGTGCCAGCAGCTTGGAGCCACAGGCCTCCCAGAATTTT.